This TCR beta chain was captured by sequencing in a study of T cell repertoires in cytomegalovirus infection. Of note for this clonotype: Its target is unknown.

TCRdb ran MiXCR on the reads and lists one entry per CDR3 protein. The sample lists more than 65,000 distinct CDR3 sequences, around 49% seen once, with over 90% in the top ten. The ends were cut back, 5 bases at V and 2 bases at J, with 9 bases in the middle. Per germline, CDR1 MNHNY and CDR2 SVGAGI (reference sequence). This CDR3 region has 13 residues. The V and J genes are TRBV6-6 and TRBJ1-1; D uncertain. The sequence was obtained from a human donor in good health (CMV status not recorded). Some clones in this sample may be carry-over from other donors' samples. Here the sequenced sample was CD8+ T cells from cultured PBMCs, taken from culture after CMV antigen stimulation. DNA for the CDR3: TGTGCCAGCAGTGCTCAGGAAAACACTGAAGCTTTCTTT. Residues: CASSAQENTEAFF.